Each of the 11 T cell receptor beta chains below was sequenced from the same sample in a study of cytomegalovirus exposure and HLA in healthy donors. The PCR made use of 60 Vbeta and 13 Jbeta primers. Assay used: immunoSEQ multiplex PCR; TCRdb lists only in-frame clones, some missing. Of 95,000 to 150,000 clones in the sample, about 73% are singletons; the top ten hold 4% to 5%. Sequenced input: PBMCs. These receptors all stem from a woman aged 35 to 49 in good health and CMV-seronegative.

V usage is TRBV19 and J usage is TRBJ2-7; D is possibly TRBD2 (6 bases). V was shortened by 8 bases and J by 3 bases, with 14 bases between the two germline ends. The length of the CDR3 is 13 residues. Germline V CDR1 and CDR2: LNHDA, SQIVND (reference sequence). This CDR3 is CASCPGDGYEQYF. The DNA for the CDR3 is TGTGCCAGTTGTCCGGGGGACGGCTACGAGCAGTACTTC.

A single count supports this clone. V is TRBV11-2 and J is TRBJ2-7; D might be TRBD1 (6 bases). The length of the CDR3 is 13 residues. V lost 5 bases, J lost 3 bases, and 11 bases lay in between. Germline CDR1 SGHAT, CDR2 FQNNGV. CDR3 sequence (DNA): TGTGCCAGCAGCCCTAACAGGGACTACGAGCAGTACTTC. Protein sequence: CASSPNRDYEQYF.

This clone turned up a few times. The chain combines TRBV4-1 with TRBJ1-5; 8 bases are a match to TRBD1. The length of the CDR3 is 18 residues. The germline CDR1 and CDR2 sequences are MGHRA and YSYEKL. V shed 1 base, J shed 7 bases, and the junction held 15 bases outside the gene matches. Here the CDR3 reads CASSQVRRQGKIRQPQHF. The CDR3 region has the DNA TGCGCCAGCAGCCAAGTAAGGCGACAGGGGAAGATCCGGCAGCCCCAGCATTTT.

This chain connects TRBV7-6 to TRBJ2-3, with D possibly matching TRBD2 (6 bases). Trimming left V 5 bases short and J 1 base short, with 13 bases between. CDR1 SGHVS and CDR2 FNYEAQ come from the germline V gene. The CDR3 length is 15 residues. As DNA, the CDR3 is TGTGCCAGCAGCGCCGGGACTCAGCGCACAGATACGCAGTATTTT. As protein: CASSAGTQRTDTQYF.

The rearrangement uses TRBV7-9 and TRBJ1-3; possible D gene TRBD1, 5 bases. The CDR3 is 15 residues long. The V gene's germline CDR1 is SEHNR and CDR2 FQNEAQ (reference sequence). Trimming cost V 5 bases and J 0 bases, with 11 bases left between them. DNA of the CDR3: TGTGCCAGCAGCCAGGACATTTTCTCTGGAAACACCATATATTTT. It specifies CASSQDIFSGNTIYF.

The chain joins TRBV9 to TRBJ2-7; D may be TRBD1 (6 bases). Germline-derived CDR1 and CDR2 are SGDLS and YYNGEE. V was trimmed by 3 bases and J by 0 bases, leaving 13 bases between them. The CDR3 spans 15 residues. CDR3 amino acids: CASSANQGSSYEQYF. The CDR3 nucleotides are TGTGCCAGCAGCGCCAACCAGGGGTCCTCCTACGAGCAGTACTTC.

This clone has a handful of counts. The chain employs TRBV28 and TRBJ2-3, with TRBD2 matching 14 bases. J gave up 2 bases and V 6 bases, and 7 bases lay outside the gene matches. Per the germline V gene, CDR1 is MDHEN and CDR2 is SYDVKM. This CDR3 contains 17 residues. CDR3 DNA sequence: TGTGCCAGCAGACATGGGACTAGCGGGAGCCTCACAGATACGCAGTATTTT. Translated, it gives CASRHGTSGSLTDTQYF.

The rearrangement uses TRBV11-2 and TRBJ2-5; a weak D match, TRBD1 (6 bases). The CDR3 sequence is 14 residues long. Trimming stripped 3 bases from V and 5 bases from J, with 13 bases between. CDR1 is SGHAT and CDR2 is FQNNGV in the germline V gene. The CDR3 reads CASSFFDRQETQYF. The CDR3 DNA is TGTGCCAGCAGCTTCTTTGACAGGCAGGAGACCCAGTACTTC. Using reference TRBV11-2 and TRBJ2-5 for the parts outside the CDR3, the full variable domain is EAGVAQSPRYKIIEKRQSVAFWCNPISGHATLYWYQQILGQGPKLLIQFQNNGVVDDSQLPKDRFSAERLKGVDSTLKIQPAKLEDSAVYLCASSFFDRQETQYFGPGTRLLVL.

The chain is built from TRBV6-5 and TRBJ1-2, with D possibly being TRBD1 (6 bases). This CDR3 is built from 14 residues. V dropped 0 bases and J dropped 5 bases, with 10 bases sitting between them. Germline CDR1 reads MNHEY; CDR2 reads SVGAGI. CDR3 in amino acids: CASSYSRGPYGYTF. The CDR3 DNA reads as TGTGCCAGCAGTTACTCCAGGGGTCCATATGGCTACACCTTC.

V usage is TRBV9 and J usage is TRBJ2-3; 10 bases fit TRBD2. Unmatched junction bases numbered 0, after V lost 4 bases and J lost 1 base. In germline, CDR1 is SGDLS, CDR2 YYNGEE. There are 14 residues in the CDR3. This CDR3 reads CASSTSGGTDTQYF. The DNA for the CDR3 is TGTGCCAGCAGCACTAGCGGGGGCACAGATACGCAGTATTTT.

The chain links TRBV5-1 to TRBJ2-2, with 9 bases lining up with TRBD1. V shed 1 base and J 4 bases; nucleotides not matched to a gene: 5. Per the germline V gene, CDR1 is SGHRS and CDR2 is YFSETQ. The length of the CDR3 is 16 residues. The CDR3 nucleotides read TGCGCCAGCAGCTTGCGAGGACAGGGGAGCACCGGGGAGCTGTTTTTT. Protein: CASSLRGQGSTGELFF.